This TCR beta chain comes out of a study of Graves' ophthalmopathy and Graves' hyperthyroidism. Study-level information: Researchers obtained peripheral blood at initial diagnosis, before any treatment had begun. General observations from the study: Blood also harbored most expanded thyroid clonotypes above 0.001 frequency. The model flagged ophthalmopathy progression at about 71% sensitivity and 72.22% specificity.

The sample holds many counts of this clonotype. The antigen is unknown. Amplification of TCR beta CDR3 regions used RNA transcripts. Investigators did first-round RT-PCR with HTBI primers, then second-round multiplex PCR. Each CDR3 protein gets one entry after TCRdb re-called the multiplex PCR reads with MiXCR. Of 350,000 or so distinct CDR3 sequences listed, roughly 15% are singletons. Germline lookup yields CDR1 SQVTM and CDR2 ANQGSEA. The V and J ends lost 5 bases and 2 bases, in that order; junction bases with no gene match: 3. The CDR3 loop spans 13 amino acids. Clinical symptoms, serum thyroxine, TRAb, thyroid ultrasound and orbital computed tomography were relied on for diagnosis.

The origin of this receptor is an adult man with Graves' ophthalmopathy. V usage is TRBV29-1 and J usage is TRBJ2-7, with 10 bases fitting TRBD1. Source material: peripheral blood. This CDR3 reads CSVPGQGPYEQYF. CDR3 sequence (DNA): TGCAGCGTTCCGGGACAGGGGCCCTACGAGCAGTACTTC.